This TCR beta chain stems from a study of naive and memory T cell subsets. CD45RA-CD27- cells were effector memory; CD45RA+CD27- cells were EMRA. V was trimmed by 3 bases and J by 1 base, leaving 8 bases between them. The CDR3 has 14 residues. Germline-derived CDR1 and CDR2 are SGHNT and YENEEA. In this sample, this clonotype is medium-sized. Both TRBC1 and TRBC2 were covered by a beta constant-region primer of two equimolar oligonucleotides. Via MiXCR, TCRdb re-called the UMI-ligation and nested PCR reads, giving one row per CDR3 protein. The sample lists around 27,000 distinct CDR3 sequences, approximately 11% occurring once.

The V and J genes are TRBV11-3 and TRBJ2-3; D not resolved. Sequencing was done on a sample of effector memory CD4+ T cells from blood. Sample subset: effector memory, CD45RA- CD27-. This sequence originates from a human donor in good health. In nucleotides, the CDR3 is TGTGCCAGCAGCTTTCTGGCACGCACAGATACGCAGTATTTT. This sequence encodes CASSFLARTDTQYF. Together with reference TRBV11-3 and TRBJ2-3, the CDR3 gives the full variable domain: EAGVVQSPRYKIIEKKQPVAFWCNPISGHNTLYWYLQNLGQGPELLIRYENEEAVDDSQLPKDRFSAERLKGVDSTLKIQPAELGDSAVYLCASSFLARTDTQYFGPGTRLTVL.